This T cell receptor (beta chain) was recorded in a study of post-analysis software for immune sequencing data. Study context: Disease trajectories encompassed relapsing-remitting, secondary progressive and progressive-relapsing multiple sclerosis.

As concerns this clonotype: Antigen: not known.

The CDR3 sequence is 16 residues long. Between the trimmed V and J ends, which lost 5 bases and 0 bases, there was a span of 17 bases. CDR1 is DFQATT, CDR2 SNEGSKA, per germline (reference sequence). Study observations and caveats: When patients were compared with controls, a handful of TRBV segments were more frequent, TRBV5-6, TRBV5-1 and TRBV20-1 among them. By F measure, strong co-clustering occurred among samples prepared in the same batch. When compared against controls, multiple sclerosis patients showed significantly lower normalized Chao1 diversity.

Researchers reported that TCR beta cDNA libraries carried unique molecular identifiers. T cells numbering 1 to 10 million gave rise to around 460,000 cDNA molecules. TCRdb itself ran the PCR reads through MiXCR, one entry per CDR3 protein. Of about 620,000 distinct CDR3 sequences in the sample, around 44% were seen once. The chain carries TRBV20-1 and TRBJ2-1, with D possibly being TRBD2 (6 bases). The clonotype was recovered from a girl under 18 with multiple sclerosis. Sequenced material: blood. The CDR3 reads CSALPSDGSSYNEQFF. CDR3 DNA: TGCAGTGCTCTCCCATCGGACGGGAGCTCCTACAATGAGCAGTTCTTC.